This T cell receptor beta chain was retrieved from a study of T cell changes during pregnancy in multiple sclerosis. Looked up from germline, CDR1 is SEHNR and CDR2 is FQNEAQ (reference sequence). There are 14 residues in the CDR3. Trimming removed 5 bases at V and 1 base at J, with 11 bases between. The protocol was immunoSEQ multiplex PCR, while the TCRdb copy is restricted to in-frame clones and leaves out a portion. Of more than 80,000 clones listed, 91% are singletons. The sequence derives from a female donor in good health, serving as a control in a pregnancy study. Some clones in this sample may be carry-over from other donors' samples. The sample here was PBMCs, taken in the first trimester of pregnancy. This rearrangement joins TRBV7-9 to TRBJ1-2; no clear D. Here the CDR3 DNA reads TGTGCCAGCAGCCCCGTTTCGGGTAACTATGGCTACACCTTC. Translation gives CASSPVSGNYGYTF.